The clone carrying this T cell receptor (beta chain) was picked up a small number of times. Its antigen is still unknown. The data originate from a study of T-cell memory formation after mild COVID-19. Study findings and constraints: Cross-reactive memory seemingly joined, as some responding clones were found in pre-infection memory.

Trimming removed 3 bases at V and 8 bases at J, with 13 bases between. Germline assignment: CDR1 SGHNT and CDR2 YYREEE (reference sequence). The CDR3 loop spans 13 amino acids. MiXCR, run by TCRdb on the 5' RACE reads, gives a single entry per CDR3 protein. The profile covers roughly 62,000 distinct CDR3 sequences, with 9% to 9.5% appearing a single time and 1.1% taken by the ten largest. The sequenced material came from PBMCs or a T cell subset sorted from them (not recorded which). The receptor was derived from a man aged 18 to 30 who had mild COVID-19 (a few samples of this study predate the infection). Cell type and time point are not known. The J gene is TRBJ2-3, the V gene TRBV5-4; D is uncertain. The chain's CDR3 is CASSSAVPPTQYF. DNA for the CDR3: TGTGCCAGCAGCTCCGCGGTACCGCCTACGCAGTATTTT.